The 14 T cell receptor beta chains given below trace back to one sample, sequenced in a study of MAIT cells during Salmonella Paratyphi A infection. The study's findings and limits: MAIT cell TRBV usage was oligoclonal, favouring TRBV20 and TRBV6, and apparently unchanged by infection.

No cognate antigen is known for these TCRs. This sample's time point: after infection, following antibiotic treatment. MAIT cells were sorted by flow cytometry as Valpha7.2+ CD161+ T cells. TCRdb called the 5' RACE reads again in MiXCR, with one record for every CDR3 protein. The sample yields 740 or so distinct CDR3 sequences, roughly 17% seen once. The starting material was MAIT cells from blood, obtained at the last sampling point of the challenge study. The receptor source for this set is a person aged 18 to 69 who was deliberately infected with Salmonella Paratyphi A in a paratyphoid fever challenge study.

This clonotype is labeled as medium-sized. The chain couples TRBV6-4 to TRBJ2-4, with 9 bases aligning to TRBD2. V lost 2 bases to trimming and J lost 6 bases; unmatched junction nucleotides: 2. There are 14 residues in the CDR3. CDR1 is MRHNA and CDR2 is SNTAGT in the germline V gene. The CDR3 protein is CASSDTSGPNIQYF. The CDR3 coding sequence is TGTGCCAGCAGTGACACTAGCGGGCCAAACATTCAGTACTTC.

In its sample, this clonotype was seen many times. The chain combines TRBV6-4 with TRBJ2-3; the match to TRBD2 covers 7 bases. The CDR3 length is 16 residues. Germline CDR1 is MRHNA and CDR2 is SNTAGT. Trimming cost V 0 bases and J 4 bases; bases outside gene matches: 7. Here the CDR3 reads CASSDSGSGDADTQYF. In DNA, the CDR3 is TGTGCCAGCAGTGACTCGGGGAGCGGGGACGCAGATACGCAGTATTTT.

The V call is TRBV6-4, the J call TRBJ2-3, with 12 bases fitting TRBD2. Germline-derived CDR1 and CDR2 are MRHNA and SNTAGT. V was pared by 6 bases and J by 4 bases, with 8 bases of the junction left unmatched. The CDR3 consists of 16 residues. The CDR3 loop reads CASSETTSGGSDTQYF. CDR3 bases: TGTGCCAGCAGCGAAACTACTAGCGGGGGGTCAGATACGCAGTATTTT.

Judged by abundance, this clonotype is medium-sized. This chain uses TRBV20-1 with TRBJ2-1; 9 nucleotides match TRBD1. Germline V lookup: CDR1 DFQATT, CDR2 SNEGSKA (reference sequence). This CDR3 region has 14 residues. Germline trimming cut 1 base from V and 6 bases from J; bases unmatched to any gene: 4. This CDR3 is CSARGDRETNEQFF. The CDR3 region has the DNA TGCAGTGCTAGAGGGGACAGGGAAACCAATGAGCAGTTCTTC.

This clonotype was counted between two and nine times. CDR3 DNA sequence: TGTGCCAGCAGTGAAGGACAGGGGGCAGATACGCAGTATTTT. Protein sequence: CASSEGQGADTQYF. The chain employs TRBV6-1 and TRBJ2-3; TRBD1 aligns across 9 bases. J lost 4 bases, V lost 1 base, and 0 bases had no gene match. The CDR3 extends over 14 amino acids. In germline, CDR1 is MNHNS, CDR2 SASEGT.

The chain links TRBV5-1 to TRBJ1-1; the D gene is possibly TRBD1 (5 bases). CDR1 and CDR2 from the germline V gene are SGHRS and YFSETQ. The CDR3 length is 17 residues. Trimming stripped 2 bases from V and 2 bases from J, with 19 bases between. The CDR3 nucleotides are TGCGCCAGCAGCTTAACACGAAGGGGACGGAGCAACACTGAAGCTTTCTTT. Amino acids: CASSLTRRGRSNTEAFF.

There are many counts of this clonotype. The CDR3 spells CASTSGGDSGELFF. The CDR3 coding sequence is TGTGCCAGCACCTCAGGGGGCGATTCGGGGGAGCTGTTTTTT. This chain joins TRBV6-1 and TRBJ2-2; 8 bases are a match to TRBD1. The length of the CDR3 is 14 residues. Trimming removed 7 bases from V and 8 bases from J; junction bases left unmatched: 9. Germline CDR1 MNHNS, CDR2 SASEGT.

This clonotype was picked up a small number of times. The gene calls are TRBV6-4 and TRBJ2-1; D is unresolved. The CDR3 length is 16 residues. V lost 0 bases, J lost 4 bases, and 13 bases lay in between. Germline CDR1 MRHNA, CDR2 SNTAGT. Written as DNA, the CDR3 is TGTGCCAGCAGTGACTCGGCGGCTATGGAGTACAATGAGCAGTTCTTC. Its translation: CASSDSAAMEYNEQFF.

In this sample, this clonotype is medium-sized (0.01 to 0.1%). This chain joins TRBV28 and TRBJ2-5, with 15 bases fitting TRBD2. CDR1 and CDR2 (germline): MDHEN, SYDVKM. V was clipped by 5 bases and J by 4 bases; unmatched bases: 5. CDR3 length: 16 amino acids. The CDR3 DNA sequence: TGTGCCAGCAGTGTCGGGACTAGCGGGAGGCCAGAGACCCAGTACTTC. Protein product: CASSVGTSGRPETQYF. The full variable domain, in which reference TRBV28 and TRBJ2-5 provide the parts outside the CDR3, is DVKVTQSSRYLVKRTGEKVFLECVQDMDHENMFWYRQDPGLGLRLIYFSYDVKMKEKGDIPEGYSVSREKKERFSLILESASTNQTSMYLCASSVGTSGRPETQYFGPGTRLLVL.

A word on this clonotype: The DNA is left out, because the CDR3 cannot be placed on it with certainty; the CDR3 is given as TCRdb lists it. The gene calls are TRBV21-1 and TRBJ2-7; the DNA was not used to check the table's D call, TRBD2. TRBV21-1 is a known pseudogene. Including both end residues, the CDR3 is 22 amino acids long. CDR3 sequence: CASSFYICSARDIAAASYEQYF.

This clonotype came up many times. The chain carries TRBV20-1 and TRBJ2-5, with D perhaps given as TRBD1 or TRBD2 (5 bases each). The CDR3 spans 14 residues. Looked up from germline, CDR1 is DFQATT and CDR2 is SNEGSKA (reference sequence). The V gene lost 0 bases and the J gene lost 2 bases, with 10 bases spanning the gap. CDR3 DNA sequence: TGCAGTGCTAGAGACCGGGACCCTCAAGAGACCCAGTACTTC. Its translation: CSARDRDPQETQYF.

This clonotype is medium-sized (0.01 to 0.1%). The V gene is TRBV6-4, the J gene TRBJ2-1, with TRBD2 matching over 8 bases. The CDR3 totals 13 residues. The V and J ends lost 8 bases and 5 bases, in that order; junction bases with no gene match: 5. Germline CDR1 reads MRHNA; CDR2 reads SNTAGT. CDR3 region: CASSAGENNEQFF. CDR3 DNA: TGTGCCAGCTCAGCGGGGGAAAACAATGAGCAGTTCTTC.

This clonotype rates as medium-sized (0.01 to 0.1%). This chain uses TRBV18 with TRBJ2-1; 16 nucleotides agree with TRBD2. The CDR3 consists of 17 residues. Germline CDR1 is KGHSH and CDR2 is LQKENI. V shed 6 bases, J shed 1 base, and the junction held 3 bases outside the gene matches. CDR3 amino acids: CASSPGLAGGSYNEQFF. CDR3 coding DNA: TGTGCCAGCTCGCCGGGACTAGCGGGGGGGTCCTACAATGAGCAGTTCTTC.

Written as DNA, the CDR3 is TGTGCCAGCAGCGGACTAGCGGGGGGTTACAATGAGCAGTTCTTC. It encodes CASSGLAGGYNEQFF. This chain uses TRBV6-4 with TRBJ2-1; 14 bases are a match to TRBD2. Losses at the gene ends were 6 bases for V and 4 bases for J; bases not matched to a gene: 2. Germline V gene data show CDR1 as MRHNA and CDR2 as SNTAGT. CDR3 length: 15 amino acids.